This T cell receptor beta chain was sequenced during a study of low-dose radiotherapy and immunotherapy resistance in tumors. Time point: after trial treatment. Treatment denoted: LDRT plus nivolumab, ipilimumab, low-dose cyclophosphamide and aspirin (RACIN trial). Qualifying patients carried advanced solid tumors devoid of tumor-infiltrating lymphocytes. Primers used for first-strand cDNA, a TRAV- and TRBV-specific set, covered both alpha and beta chains. PCR amplification of the TCRs was performed with Phusion for approximately 20 PCR cycles, and it relied on a constant-region primer together with a V-primer adapter. The mRNA that was isolated underwent amplification by in vitro transcription. TCRdb reprocessed the reads via MiXCR and lists one record per CDR3 protein. Of approximately 91,000 distinct CDR3 sequences listed, more than 20% were seen once; the top ten hold roughly 13%. Trimming cost V 6 bases and J 2 bases, with 11 bases left between them. The CDR3 consists of 14 residues. CDR1 is MDHEN, CDR2 SYDVKM, per germline.

V and J are TRBV28 and TRBJ2-1; D is perhaps TRBD2 (6 bases). Here the sequenced sample was PBMCs, taken after low-dose radiotherapy plus immunotherapy. This receptor was taken from a female donor with ovarian cancer. CDR3 region: CASSPWGAYNEQFF. The CDR3 nucleotides read TGTGCCAGCAGCCCCTGGGGGGCCTACAATGAGCAGTTCTTC. Filled out from reference TRBV28 and TRBJ2-1, the complete variable domain reads DVKVTQSSRYLVKRTGEKVFLECVQDMDHENMFWYRQDPGLGLRLIYFSYDVKMKEKGDIPEGYSVSREKKERFSLILESASTNQTSMYLCASSPWGAYNEQFFGPGTRLTVL.